The text below deals with one T cell receptor beta chain. Germline V gene lookup returns CDR1 MNHEY and CDR2 SVGEGT. V lost 6 bases, J lost 2 bases, and 16 bases lay in between. This CDR3 region has 15 residues. The data derive from a study of T cells in Graves' hyperthyroidism and ophthalmopathy. The diagnoses drew upon clinical symptoms, serum thyroxine and TRAb, thyroid ultrasound and orbital computed tomography. The source material, RNA transcripts, was used to amplify TCR beta CDR3 regions. During a first-round RT-PCR of the TCR CDR3, the HTBI primer set was used. MiXCR, applied by TCRdb to the multiplex PCR reads, yields one record per CDR3 protein. The profile shows around 700,000 distinct CDR3 sequences, about 19% of them singletons.

The source material was blood. The origin of this receptor is a woman aged 45 to 65 with Graves' hyperthyroidism that later progressed to Graves' ophthalmopathy. The V and J genes are TRBV6-2 or TRBV6-3 and TRBJ1-1; tentatively, D is TRBD1 (5 bases). The CDR3 coding sequence is TGTGCCAGCAGCCCAGCCCCCACAGGAAACACTGAAGCTTTCTTT. It translates to CASSPAPTGNTEAFF.